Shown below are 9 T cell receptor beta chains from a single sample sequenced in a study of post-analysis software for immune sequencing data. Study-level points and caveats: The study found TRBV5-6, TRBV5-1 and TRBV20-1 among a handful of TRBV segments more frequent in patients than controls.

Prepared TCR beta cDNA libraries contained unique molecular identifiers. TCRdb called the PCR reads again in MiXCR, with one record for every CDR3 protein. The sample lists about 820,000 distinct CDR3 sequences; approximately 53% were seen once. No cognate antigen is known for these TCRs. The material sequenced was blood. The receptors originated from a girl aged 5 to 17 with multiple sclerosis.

This chain's CDR3 is CATSRRLARYNEQFF. CDR3 coding DNA: TGTGCCACCAGCCGGAGACTAGCGCGATACAATGAGCAGTTCTTC. The chain uses TRBV15 and TRBJ2-1; TRBD2 matches at 8 bases. This CDR3 spans 15 amino acids. Germline assignment: CDR1 LNHNV and CDR2 YYDKDF (reference sequence). V was clipped by 5 bases and J by 4 bases; unmatched bases: 7.

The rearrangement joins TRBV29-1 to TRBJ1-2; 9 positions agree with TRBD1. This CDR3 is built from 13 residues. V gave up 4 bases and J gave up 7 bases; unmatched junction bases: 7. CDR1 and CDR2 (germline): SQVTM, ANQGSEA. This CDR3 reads CSVAIQGASGYTF. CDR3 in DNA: TGCAGCGTTGCCATACAGGGGGCGAGTGGCTACACCTTC.

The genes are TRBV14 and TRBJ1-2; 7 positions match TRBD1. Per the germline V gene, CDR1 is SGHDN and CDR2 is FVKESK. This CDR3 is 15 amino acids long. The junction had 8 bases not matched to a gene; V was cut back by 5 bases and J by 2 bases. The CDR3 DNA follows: TGTGCCAGCAGCAAGTCGGGACAGCTAAACTATGGCTACACCTTC. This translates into CASSKSGQLNYGYTF.

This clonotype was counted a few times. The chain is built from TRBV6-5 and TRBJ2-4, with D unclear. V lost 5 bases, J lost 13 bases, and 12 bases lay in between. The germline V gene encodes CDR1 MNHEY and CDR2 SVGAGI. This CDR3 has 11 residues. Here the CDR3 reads CASSNITGQYF. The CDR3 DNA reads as TGTGCCAGCAGTAACATAACCGGGCAGTACTTC.

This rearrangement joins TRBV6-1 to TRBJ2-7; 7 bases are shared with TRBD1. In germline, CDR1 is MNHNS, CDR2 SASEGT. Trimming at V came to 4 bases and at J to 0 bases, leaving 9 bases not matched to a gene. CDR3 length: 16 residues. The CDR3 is CASSGDRVYNSYEQYF. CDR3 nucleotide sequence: TGTGCCAGCAGTGGCGACAGGGTATACAACTCCTACGAGCAGTACTTC.

CDR3: CASSRDQARETQYF. The CDR3 bases are TGTGCCAGCAGCCGAGATCAAGCTCGGGAGACCCAGTACTTC. This rearrangement joins TRBV4-2 to TRBJ2-5, with unresolved D. In germline, CDR1 is LGHNA, CDR2 YNFKEQ. This CDR3 spans 14 amino acids. V was pared by 4 bases and J by 5 bases, with 14 bases between.

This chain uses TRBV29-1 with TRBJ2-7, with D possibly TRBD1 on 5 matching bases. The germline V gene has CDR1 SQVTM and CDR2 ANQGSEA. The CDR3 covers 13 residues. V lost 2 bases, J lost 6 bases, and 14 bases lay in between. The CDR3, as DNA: TGCAGCGTTGAACAAACAGGTCCACGCGAGCAGTACTTC. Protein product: CSVEQTGPREQYF.

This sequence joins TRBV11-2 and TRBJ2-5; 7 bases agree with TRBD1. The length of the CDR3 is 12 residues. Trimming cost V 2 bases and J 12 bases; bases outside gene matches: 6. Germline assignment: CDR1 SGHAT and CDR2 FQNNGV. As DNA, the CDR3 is TGTGCCAGCAGCTTACGATCAGGACAGGAGTACTTC. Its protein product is CASSLRSGQEYF.

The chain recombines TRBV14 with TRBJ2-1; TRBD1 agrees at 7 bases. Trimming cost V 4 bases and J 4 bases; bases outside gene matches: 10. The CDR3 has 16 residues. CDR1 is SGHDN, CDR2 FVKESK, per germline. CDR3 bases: TGTGCCAGCAGCCCGCAGGGGGTAGAGACTTACAATGAGCAGTTCTTC. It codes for CASSPQGVETYNEQFF.